This TCR beta chain was sequenced in a study of T cell responses to AZD1222 COVID-19 vaccine. Study-wide points: CD4 TCRs linked to vaccination spanned spike, dominating at 160-218 and 743-854. Unmutated variant regions are reportedly the target of nearly half of TCRs that are spike-specific.

This clone was counted a single time. The antigen remains unidentified. The protocol was immunoSEQ multiplex PCR, while the TCRdb copy is restricted to in-frame clones and leaves out a portion. The sample has 15,000 to 20,000 clones; 81% are singletons. CDR3 length: 13 residues. Germline V gives CDR1 MNHEY, CDR2 SVGEGT. Deletions cut 3 bases from V and 5 bases from J, with 8 bases between. The chain recombines TRBV6-2 or TRBV6-3 with TRBJ2-1; tentatively, D is TRBD2 (5 bases). Sample: peripheral blood, taken 28 days after the second AZD1222 dose. The sequence derives from an adult who received the AZD1222 COVID-19 vaccine. The CDR3, as DNA: TGTGCCAGCAGTTATGACTATCACAATGAGCAGTTCTTC. Translation gives CASSYDYHNEQFF.